This T cell receptor beta chain was recorded in a study of shared clonotypes between healthy human individuals. Regarding the study as a whole: In contrast to clonotypes shared by all four donors, non-shared clonotypes had lower generation probabilities.

TCRdb's table, derived via immunoSEQ multiplex PCR, lists solely in-frame clones and lacks some. There are about 320,000 clones in the sample; over 75% occur only once, and under 20% lies in the top ten. A remark on this clone: The antigen remains unidentified.

The CDR3 consists of 14 residues. Germline V gives CDR1 SGHDT, CDR2 YYEEEE. V lost 4 bases and J 0 bases, leaving 11 bases between the germline ends. Sequenced: memory CD8+ T cells sorted from blood. The subset here: CD45RO+ cells pooled with CCR7-negative TemRA cells. The V gene is TRBV5-6, the J gene TRBJ2-7; the D gene is possibly TRBD2 (6 bases). This sequence was found in a man aged 18 to 30 in good health. CDR3 region: CASSGAGRSYEQYF. The CDR3 DNA is TGTGCCAGCAGCGGAGCGGGCCGCTCCTACGAGCAGTACTTC.